The source of this T cell receptor (beta chain) is a study of cytomegalovirus exposure and HLA in healthy donors. Generated by immunoSEQ multiplex PCR, the TCRdb table keeps only in-frame clones and is missing some. The sample consists of approximately 100,000 clones, almost 90% of them appearing once. Specimen: PBMCs. The TCR originated in a woman under 30 in good health and CMV-seronegative.

CDR3 sequence (DNA): TGTGCCAGCAGCTTAGGGGTAGCGGGGAAGACAGATACGCAGTATTTT. Its protein product is CASSLGVAGKTDTQYF. The rearrangement uses TRBV11-1 and TRBJ2-3, with 8 nucleotides matching TRBD2. Germline trimming cut 1 base from V and 3 bases from J; bases unmatched to any gene: 6. Germline V gene sequence: CDR1 SGHAT, CDR2 FQDESV (reference sequence). There are 16 residues in the CDR3.